The TCR beta chain described here comes from a study of identical twins. Study outcomes and limitations: Insertions were reduced in abundant cord blood beta clonotypes but not in memory repertoires. Among out-of-frame alpha sequences shared by twins, low generation probability occurred in excess. Beta out-of-frame sequences displayed a weaker excess of sharing between twins.

This clonotype appeared a few times. The target antigen is unknown. V shed 8 bases and J shed 1 base, with 10 bases lying between them. CDR3 length: 13 residues. Germline V gives CDR1 ENHRY, CDR2 SYGVKD. With template switching, a universal primer site was added, and the cDNA carried unique molecular identifiers. TCRdb re-derived calls from the 5' RACE reads in MiXCR, one entry per CDR3 protein. The sample lists about 150,000 distinct CDR3 sequences, around 3.6% occurring once. Sequences were obtained from memory T cells sorted from blood. V is TRBV10-3 and J is TRBJ2-3; no clear D. The TCR originated in a man in his late teens or twenties in good health. For the CDR3, the DNA is TGTGCCATCGAAAACGGTGGCACAGATACGCAGTATTTT. The encoded protein is CAIENGGTDTQYF.